This T cell receptor beta chain was profiled in a study of blood T cells in healthy people across ages (dated by TCRdb to the mid-2010s). Regarding the research as a whole: Template switching captured roughly one uniquely barcoded TCR beta cDNA molecule per two T cells in model experiments. To track age-related changes in TCR beta repertoire diversity, the study relied on deep sequencing normalized with unique cDNA molecular identifiers. Four age groups were formed from the donors: young (average about 17 years), middle-aged (around 37), aged (around 68) and long-lived (roughly 88). To avoid experimental bias, donors of different ages were randomly spread across the sequencing lanes. Two additional independent replicas of 1 million unique cDNA reads from the same blood draw were analyzed for two donors (one aged 18 to 30 and one aged 80 or older). Here is what the overall study found, with its caveats: Because profiling used bulk unsorted PBMCs, naive and antigen-experienced compartments could not be compared conclusively. As age increased, observed TCR beta diversity per million T cells dropped in a roughly linear way, and a significant reduction was already evident by age 40. Total diversity estimates from one million sequenced T cells were considered lower bounds and underestimates. The long-lived group showed more naive CD4+ T cells, fewer expanded clones and increased TCR diversity than the aged group, suggesting age selection. Donor CMV infection status was unknown, potentially confounding age-related changes in expanded clonotypes. There was a strong correlation between observed TCR beta diversity and the percentage of naive T cells measured by flow cytometry.

V has 0 bases trimmed and J has 3 bases trimmed; junction bases matching no gene number 2. For CDR1 and CDR2, the germline V gene lists MNHEY and SVGEGT. Inclusive of the bounding cysteine and phenylalanine, the CDR3 is 15 residues long. CDR3 DNA is the only sequence kept; it has 45 bases, read in frame from the first base. With respect to this clonotype: Its antigen target is currently unknown. No much larger clone exists at a distance of one base, and base qualities are not known.

The 39 donors, aged about 6 to 100 years, were systemically healthy Caucasian individuals from Russia. Each donor gave about 11 milliliters of peripheral blood, drawn into EDTA-treated Vacutainer tubes. Ficoll-Paque density-gradient centrifugation was used to isolate PBMCs, with at least 6.5 million obtained per sample. Trizol reagent was used to extract total RNA from the PBMCs, yielding at least 5.5 micrograms per sample. For every donor, an aliquot of PBMCs went through flow cytometry to measure the percentages of naive CD45RAhigh/CD27high T cells. To prepare the library, 5' RACE was applied. Sequencing took place on an Illumina HiSeq 2500. A second PCR of roughly 7 to 11 cycles was performed with a sample-barcoded 5' primer and a J-beta primer mix. A unique molecular identifier was introduced onto each TCR beta cDNA molecule by a template-switch 5' adaptor carrying 12 random nucleotides. At least 2.5 million CDR3-containing paired-end reads were obtained from each sample. All of the RNA was converted into first-strand cDNA using the Mint cDNA synthesis kit, with a TRBC-specific oligonucleotide serving as the primer. After uracil-DNA glycosylase treatment, a first 18-cycle PCR used universal primers M1SS and BC2_uni_R on all cDNA. The source study handled its data this way. Normalization of each sample was performed by random selection of 1 million high-quality reads, each carrying a distinct molecular identifier. Reads with shared molecular identifiers were discarded instead of being binned into consensus sequences. CDR3 identification, clonotype clustering and error correction used MiTCR with a Q25 quality threshold and the strictest error-elimination algorithm. A nonparametric unseen species model with Euler transformation was used to estimate a lower bound on total TCR beta diversity. The public reads were reprocessed in TCRdb via fastp at Q25 and MiXCR, keeping in-frame beta chains. Identical CDR3 protein sequences are pooled into one entry, listed with their most common genes and DNA. These V and J calls derive from TCRdb rather than the authors' analysis. This sample lists approximately 670,000 distinct CDR3 sequences; about 43% were detected once. In total, the top ten clones hold about 30% of the sample.

The chain uses TRBV6-2 or TRBV6-3 and TRBJ2-1, with 7 bases matching TRBD2. The sample consisted of blood. This receptor was taken from a man older than 75 in good health. This receptor has the CDR3 CASSYSGGYYNEQFF. The sequence in DNA is TGTGCCAGCAGTTACTCGGGGGGGTACTACAATGAGCAGTTCTTC.